This T cell receptor (beta chain) was observed in a study of human T cells and chemical hapten exposure. The V end was cut by 3 bases, the J end by 3 bases, with 14 bases between. The germline gives CDR1 KGHSH, CDR2 LQKENI. The CDR3 runs 15 residues. The time point was: patch test 3, about 24 weeks after DPC sensitization. Treatment in this sample: therapeutic diphenylcyclopropenone sensitization with weekly scalp DPC. This clonotype was observed a handful of times. Authors' analysis steps: 95,638 TCRs per sample was the median, with a range of about 20,000 to 750,000. Via MiXCR, TCRdb re-called the RACE reads, giving one row per CDR3 protein. None of the V and J calls come from the authors' own analysis; TCRdb made them. The data hold fewer than 100,000 distinct CDR3 sequences, with 9.5% to 13% observed a single time.

This receptor was obtained from a woman aged 30 to 39 with alopecia areata. Some clones in this sample may be carry-over from other donors' samples. The genes are TRBV18 and TRBJ1-1; no reliable D call. Sequenced here: whole blood, sampled in connection with sensitization to the hapten diphenylcyclopropenone (DPC). CDR3 sequence (DNA): TGTGCCAGCTCACCCTCCCGGAGTGGGGACACTGAAGCTTTCTTT. Translating it yields CASSPSRSGDTEAFF.